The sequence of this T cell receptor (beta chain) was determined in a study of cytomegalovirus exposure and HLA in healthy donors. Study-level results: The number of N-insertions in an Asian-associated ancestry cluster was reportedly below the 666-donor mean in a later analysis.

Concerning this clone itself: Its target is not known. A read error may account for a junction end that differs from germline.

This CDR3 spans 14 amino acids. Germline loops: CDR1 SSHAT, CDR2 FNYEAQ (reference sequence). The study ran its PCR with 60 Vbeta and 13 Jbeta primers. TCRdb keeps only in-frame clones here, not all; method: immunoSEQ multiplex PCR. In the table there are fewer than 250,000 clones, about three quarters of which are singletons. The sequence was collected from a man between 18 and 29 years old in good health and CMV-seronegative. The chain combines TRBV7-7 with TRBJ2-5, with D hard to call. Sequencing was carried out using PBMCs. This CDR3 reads CASSLSRIQETQYF. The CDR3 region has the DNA TGTGCTAGCAGCTTAAGCAGGATCCAAGAGACCCAGTACTTC.